The clone carrying this T cell receptor (beta chain) was counted many times. TCRdb processed the 5' RACE reads anew with MiXCR; each CDR3 protein has one entry. The sample carries 100,000 to 150,000 distinct CDR3 sequences, about 7% recorded once. The sample comes from a study of CD8 T cells in ankylosing spondylitis. The CDR3 runs 13 residues. Trimming left V 6 bases short and J 7 bases short, with 13 bases between. Germline V gene lookup returns CDR1 KGHSH and CDR2 LQKENI. This chain uses TRBV18 with TRBJ1-5; no definite D call. The source is a male donor with ankylosing spondylitis or in good health (not recorded which). The sample was blood, either unsorted or a sorted T cell fraction (not recorded which). CDR3 sequence reads: CASSFSSPQPQHF. Written as DNA, the CDR3 is TGTGCCAGCTCCTTTAGTTCACCGCAGCCCCAGCATTTT.